This paragraph reports one T cell receptor beta chain. Its target is unknown. One entry per CDR3 protein, called by TCRdb with MiXCR from the 5' RACE reads. The repertoire includes roughly 350,000 distinct CDR3 sequences, 8.5% to 10% of them detected once, and 8% to 9.5% sits in the top ten. This sample is part of a study of identical twins. The study's findings and limits: Those out-of-frame alpha sequences shared by twins showed an excess of low generation probability.

Germline V gene data show CDR1 as MGHRA and CDR2 as YSYEKL. The CDR3 is 15 residues long. Germline trimming cut 3 bases from V and 6 bases from J; bases unmatched to any gene: 7. This clonotype was sampled from a woman in her 50s in good health. The chain links TRBV4-1 to TRBJ2-1; 8 bases match TRBD1. Sequenced input: naive T cells sorted from blood. The CDR3 is CASSQAGGKGNEQFF. For the CDR3, the DNA is TGCGCCAGCAGCCAGGCAGGGGGCAAGGGCAATGAGCAGTTCTTC.